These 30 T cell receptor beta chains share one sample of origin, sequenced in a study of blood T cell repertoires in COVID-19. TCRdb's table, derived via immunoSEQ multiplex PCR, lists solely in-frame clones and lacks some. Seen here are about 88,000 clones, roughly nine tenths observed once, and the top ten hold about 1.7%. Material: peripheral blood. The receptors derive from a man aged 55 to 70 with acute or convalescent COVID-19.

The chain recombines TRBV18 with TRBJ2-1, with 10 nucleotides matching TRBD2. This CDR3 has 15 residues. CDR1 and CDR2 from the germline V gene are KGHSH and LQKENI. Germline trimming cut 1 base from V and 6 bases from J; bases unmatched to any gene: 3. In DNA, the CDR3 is TGTGCCAGCTCACCACGACTAGCGGGCTTCAATGAGCAGTTCTTC. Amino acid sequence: CASSPRLAGFNEQFF.

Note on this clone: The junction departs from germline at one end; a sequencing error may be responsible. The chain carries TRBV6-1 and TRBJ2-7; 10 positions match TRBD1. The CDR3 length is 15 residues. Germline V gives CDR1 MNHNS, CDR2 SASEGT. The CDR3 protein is CASREGGTGAYEQYF. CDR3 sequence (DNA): TGTGCCAGCAGAGAAGGAGGGACAGGGGCGTACGAGCAGTACTTC.

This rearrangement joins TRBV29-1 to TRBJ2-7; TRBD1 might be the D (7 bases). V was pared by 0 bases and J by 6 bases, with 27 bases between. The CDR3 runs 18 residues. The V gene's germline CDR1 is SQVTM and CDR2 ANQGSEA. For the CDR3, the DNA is TGCAGCGTTGAAGAAGAAAAGGGACAGCGTTGGGAGGTGTGCGAGCAGTACTTC. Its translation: CSVEEEKGQRWEVCEQYF.

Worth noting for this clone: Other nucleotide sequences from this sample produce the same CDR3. The CDR3 here is CASSVGQGAYEQYF. CDR3 DNA sequence: TGTGCCAGCAGCGTAGGGCAGGGGGCCTACGAGCAGTACTTC. J is TRBJ2-7 and V is TRBV9, with 7 bases matching TRBD1. Germline V CDR1 and CDR2: SGDLS, YYNGEE. V shed 0 bases, J shed 2 bases, and the junction held 2 bases outside the gene matches. The CDR3 runs to 14 residues.

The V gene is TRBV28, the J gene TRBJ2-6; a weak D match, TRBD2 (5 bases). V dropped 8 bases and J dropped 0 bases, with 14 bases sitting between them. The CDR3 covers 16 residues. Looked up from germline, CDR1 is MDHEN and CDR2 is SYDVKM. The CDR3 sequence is CASAGTTPSGANVLTF. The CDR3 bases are TGTGCCAGCGCGGGCACTACCCCCTCTGGGGCCAACGTCCTGACTTTC.

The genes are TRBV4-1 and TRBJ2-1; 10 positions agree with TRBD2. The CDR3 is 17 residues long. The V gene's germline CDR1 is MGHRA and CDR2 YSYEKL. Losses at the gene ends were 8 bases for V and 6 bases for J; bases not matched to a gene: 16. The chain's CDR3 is CASLPSAPSGRVNEQFF. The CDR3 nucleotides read TGCGCCAGCCTTCCTTCCGCCCCTAGCGGGAGAGTCAATGAGCAGTTCTTC.

CDR3 DNA sequence: TGTGCCAGCAGCCTGTTTGGAGTGGGAGATACGCAGTATTTT. Protein product: CASSLFGVGDTQYF. V is TRBV14 and J is TRBJ2-3; D not certain. V lost 4 bases to trimming and J lost 5 bases, with 13 bases between them. Germline V gives CDR1 SGHDN, CDR2 FVKESK. The CDR3 covers 14 residues.

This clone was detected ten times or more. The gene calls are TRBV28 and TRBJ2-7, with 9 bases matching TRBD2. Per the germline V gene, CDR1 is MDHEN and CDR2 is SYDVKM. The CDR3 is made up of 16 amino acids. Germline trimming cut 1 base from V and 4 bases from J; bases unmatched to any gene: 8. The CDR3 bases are TGTGCCAGCAGTTTATTAGGGGCGGGAGGGTTGTACGAGCAGTACTTC. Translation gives CASSLLGAGGLYEQYF.

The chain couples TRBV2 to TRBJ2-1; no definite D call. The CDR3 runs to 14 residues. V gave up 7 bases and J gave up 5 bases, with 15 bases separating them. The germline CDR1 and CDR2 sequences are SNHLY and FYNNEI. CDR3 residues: CASTPMAQNNEQFF. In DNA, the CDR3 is TGTGCCAGCACCCCCATGGCCCAAAACAATGAGCAGTTCTTC.

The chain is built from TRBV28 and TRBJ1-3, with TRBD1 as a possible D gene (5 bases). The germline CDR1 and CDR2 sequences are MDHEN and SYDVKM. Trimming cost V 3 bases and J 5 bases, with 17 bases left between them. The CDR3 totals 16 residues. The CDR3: CASSFYRRTRRNTIYF. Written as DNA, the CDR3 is TGTGCCAGCAGTTTTTATCGGCGGACAAGAAGAAACACCATATATTTT.

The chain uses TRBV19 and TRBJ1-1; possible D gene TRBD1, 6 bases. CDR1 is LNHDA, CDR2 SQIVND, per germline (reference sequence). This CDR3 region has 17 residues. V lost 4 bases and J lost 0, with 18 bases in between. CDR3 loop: CASSKTRDILMNTEAFF. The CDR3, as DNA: TGTGCCAGTAGTAAAACCCGGGACATACTCATGAACACTGAAGCTTTCTTT.

CDR3 nucleotide sequence: TGTGCCAGTAGTGCCCGAGGCGCTGGAAACACCATATATTTT. It codes for CASSARGAGNTIYF. The chain recombines TRBV19 with TRBJ1-3; D is unclear. Germline values: CDR1 LNHDA, CDR2 SQIVND (reference sequence). The V end lost 5 bases, the J end lost 2 bases, and 10 bases lay between the germline ends. This CDR3 has 14 amino acids.

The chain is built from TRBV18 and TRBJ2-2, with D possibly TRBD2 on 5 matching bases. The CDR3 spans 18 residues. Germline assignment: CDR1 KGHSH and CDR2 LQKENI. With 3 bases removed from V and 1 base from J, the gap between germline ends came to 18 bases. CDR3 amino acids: CASSPEVGPLLNTGELFF. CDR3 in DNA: TGTGCCAGCTCACCGGAGGTCGGGCCCCTATTGAACACCGGGGAGCTGTTTTTT.

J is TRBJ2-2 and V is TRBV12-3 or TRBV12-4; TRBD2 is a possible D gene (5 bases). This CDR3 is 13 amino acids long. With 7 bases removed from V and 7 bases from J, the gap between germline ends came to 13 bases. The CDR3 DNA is TGTGCCAGCACCTTGGGAGCGGTCGGGGAGCTGTTTTTT. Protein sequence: CASTLGAVGELFF.

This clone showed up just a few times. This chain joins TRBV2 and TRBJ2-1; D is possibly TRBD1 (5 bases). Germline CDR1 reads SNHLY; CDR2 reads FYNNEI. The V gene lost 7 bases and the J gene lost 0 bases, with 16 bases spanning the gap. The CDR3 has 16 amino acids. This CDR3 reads CASTVSGQGSYNEQFF. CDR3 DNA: TGTGCCAGCACCGTAAGTGGGCAGGGCTCCTACAATGAGCAGTTCTTC.

Here the CDR3 reads CAIRGAGIQGGYTF. The CDR3 region has the DNA TGTGCCATCAGAGGTGCAGGGATCCAAGGCGGCTACACCTTC. The chain employs TRBV10-3 and TRBJ1-2; maybe TRBD1 (5 bases). The V gene lost 6 bases and the J gene lost 8 bases, with 19 bases spanning the gap. Germline V gene data show CDR1 as ENHRY and CDR2 as SYGVKD. The CDR3 contains 14 residues.

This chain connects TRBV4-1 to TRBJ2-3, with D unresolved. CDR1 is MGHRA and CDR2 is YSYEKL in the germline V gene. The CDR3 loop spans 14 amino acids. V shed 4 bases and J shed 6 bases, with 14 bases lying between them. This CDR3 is CASSLNSPLDTQYF. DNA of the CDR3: TGCGCCAGCAGCCTCAATAGCCCCCTGGATACGCAGTATTTT.

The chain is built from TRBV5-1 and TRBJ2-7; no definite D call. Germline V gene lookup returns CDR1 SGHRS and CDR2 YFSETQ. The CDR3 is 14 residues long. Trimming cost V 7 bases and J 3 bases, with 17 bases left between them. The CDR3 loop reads CASAEVGMDYEQYF. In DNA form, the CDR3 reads TGCGCCAGCGCCGAGGTTGGAATGGACTACGAGCAGTACTTC.

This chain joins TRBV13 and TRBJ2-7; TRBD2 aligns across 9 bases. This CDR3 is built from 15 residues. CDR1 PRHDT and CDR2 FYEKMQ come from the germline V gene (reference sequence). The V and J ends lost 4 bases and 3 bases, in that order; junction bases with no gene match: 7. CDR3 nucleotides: TGTGCCAGCAGCTCCTCCGGGACTAGCTTCTACGAGCAGTACTTC. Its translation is CASSSSGTSFYEQYF.

The CDR3 protein is CASSRGGGRGGTEAFF. The CDR3, as DNA: TGTGCCAGCAGCCGTGGGGGGGGCAGGGGTGGCACTGAAGCTTTCTTT. The V call is TRBV11-3, the J call TRBJ1-1; perhaps TRBD1 as D (6 bases). The V end lost 5 bases, the J end lost 4 bases, and 20 bases lay between the germline ends. From germline, CDR1 is SGHNT and CDR2 YENEEA. The CDR3 sequence is 16 residues long. The full variable domain, completed using reference TRBV11-3 and TRBJ1-1, is EAGVVQSPRYKIIEKKQPVAFWCNPISGHNTLYWYLQNLGQGPELLIRYENEEAVDDSQLPKDRFSAERLKGVDSTLKIQPAELGDSAVYLCASSRGGGRGGTEAFFGQGTRLTVV.

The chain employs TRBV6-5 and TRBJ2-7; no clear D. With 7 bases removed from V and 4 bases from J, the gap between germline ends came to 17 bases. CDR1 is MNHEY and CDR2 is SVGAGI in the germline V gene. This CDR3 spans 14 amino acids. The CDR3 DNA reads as TGTGCCAGCAAGGCGTCGGTTGGGCAGTACGAGCAGTACTTC. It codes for CASKASVGQYEQYF.

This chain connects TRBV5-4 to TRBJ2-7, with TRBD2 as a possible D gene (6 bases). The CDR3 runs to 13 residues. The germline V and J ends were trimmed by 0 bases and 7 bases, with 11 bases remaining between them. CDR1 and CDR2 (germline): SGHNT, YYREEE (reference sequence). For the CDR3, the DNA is TGTGCCAGCAGCTTGGGGGGTCGGGAGGAGCAGTACTTC. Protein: CASSLGGREEQYF.

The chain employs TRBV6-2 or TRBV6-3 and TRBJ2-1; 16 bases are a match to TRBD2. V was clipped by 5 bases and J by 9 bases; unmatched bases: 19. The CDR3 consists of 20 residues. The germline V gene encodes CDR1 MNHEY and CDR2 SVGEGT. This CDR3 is CASSTGTSGRVLRGMGEQFF. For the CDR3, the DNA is TGTGCCAGCAGTACCGGGACTAGCGGGAGGGTCCTTCGTGGTATGGGTGAGCAGTTCTTC.

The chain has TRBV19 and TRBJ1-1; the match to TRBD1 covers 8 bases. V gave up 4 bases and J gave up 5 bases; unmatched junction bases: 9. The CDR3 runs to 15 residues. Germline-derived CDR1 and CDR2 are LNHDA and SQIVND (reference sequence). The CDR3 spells CASSTRGTGKTEAFF. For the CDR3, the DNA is TGTGCCAGTAGTACCAGGGGGACAGGAAAGACTGAAGCTTTCTTT.

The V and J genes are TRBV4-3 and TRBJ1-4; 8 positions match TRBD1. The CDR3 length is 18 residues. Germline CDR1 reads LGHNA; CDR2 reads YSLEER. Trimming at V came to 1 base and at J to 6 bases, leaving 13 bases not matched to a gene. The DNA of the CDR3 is TGCGCCAGCAGCCAAGGACAGGGGCGGGGAGGACGGGATGAAAAACTGTTTTTT. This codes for CASSQGQGRGGRDEKLFF.

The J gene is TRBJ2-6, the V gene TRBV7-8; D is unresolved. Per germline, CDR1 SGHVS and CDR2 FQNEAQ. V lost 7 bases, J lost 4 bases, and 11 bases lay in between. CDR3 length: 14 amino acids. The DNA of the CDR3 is TGTGCCAGCACCCCCCTCAGGGGGGCCAACGTCCTGACTTTC. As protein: CASTPLRGANVLTF.

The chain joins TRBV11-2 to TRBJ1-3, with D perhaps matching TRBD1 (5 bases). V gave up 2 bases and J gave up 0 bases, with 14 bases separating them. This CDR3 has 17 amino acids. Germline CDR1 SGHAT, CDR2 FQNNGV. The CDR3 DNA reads TGTGCCAGCAGCTTAATGATGGGGACTGGCTCTGGAAACACCATATATTTT. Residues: CASSLMMGTGSGNTIYF.

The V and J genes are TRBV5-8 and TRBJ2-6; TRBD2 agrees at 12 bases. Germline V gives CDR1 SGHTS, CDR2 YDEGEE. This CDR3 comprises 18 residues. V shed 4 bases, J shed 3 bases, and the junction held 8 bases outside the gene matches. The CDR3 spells CASSQRTSGIRGANVLTF. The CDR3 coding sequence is TGTGCCAGCAGCCAAAGGACTAGCGGGATTCGTGGGGCCAACGTCCTGACTTTC.

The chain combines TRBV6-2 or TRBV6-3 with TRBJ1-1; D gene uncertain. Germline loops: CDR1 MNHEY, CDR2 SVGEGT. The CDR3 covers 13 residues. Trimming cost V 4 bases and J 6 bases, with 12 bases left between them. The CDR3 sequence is CASSSRYTSEAFF. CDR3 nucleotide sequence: TGTGCCAGCAGTTCGAGGTATACTTCTGAAGCTTTCTTT.

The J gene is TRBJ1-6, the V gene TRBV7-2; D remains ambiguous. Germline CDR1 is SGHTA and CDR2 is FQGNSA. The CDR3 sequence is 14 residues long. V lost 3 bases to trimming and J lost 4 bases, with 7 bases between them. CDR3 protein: CASSLTRYNSPLHF. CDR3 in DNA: TGTGCCAGCAGCTTGACACGATATAATTCACCCCTCCACTTT.